The 24 T cell receptor beta chains presented below share a single source sample, sequenced in a study of B cell selection in AIRE deficiency. Regulatory T cells were sorted as CD4+CD25hiCD127low/negative cells. Generated by immunoSEQ multiplex PCR, the TCRdb table keeps only in-frame clones and is missing some. The data hold 28,000 or so clones, with about 90% observed a single time. Material: CD4+CD25+ Tregs sorted from PBMCs. All receptors derive from a human donor in good health.

This clone was picked up a small number of times. The rearrangement uses TRBV19 and TRBJ1-1; D not resolved. Germline V gene lookup returns CDR1 LNHDA and CDR2 SQIVND (reference sequence). The CDR3 spans 14 residues. The V end lost 1 base, the J end lost 1 base, and 7 bases lay between the germline ends. This chain's CDR3 is CASSIAQSNTEAFF. The DNA for the CDR3 is TGTGCCAGTAGTATAGCACAGTCGAACACTGAAGCTTTCTTT.

The chain recombines TRBV18 with TRBJ2-5; 7 bases are a match to TRBD1. This CDR3 region has 15 residues. The germline V gene encodes CDR1 KGHSH and CDR2 LQKENI. J was trimmed by 0 bases and V by 1 base; bases with no gene match: 2. CDR3 sequence reads: CASSPRGQYQETQYF. The DNA for the CDR3 is TGTGCCAGCTCACCACGGGGACAGTACCAAGAGACCCAGTACTTC.

The chain carries TRBV15 and TRBJ1-2; D gene unclear. V was shortened by 5 bases and J by 1 base, with 5 bases between the two germline ends. Germline CDR1 and CDR2: LNHNV and YYDKDF (reference sequence). The CDR3 sequence is 12 residues long. The CDR3 bases are TGTGCCACCAGCCCAGGTAACTATGGCTACACCTTC. As protein: CATSPGNYGYTF.

V and J are TRBV5-4 and TRBJ1-2, with D tentatively TRBD1 (5 bases). With 0 bases removed from V and 4 bases from J, the gap between germline ends came to 10 bases. The CDR3 is 14 amino acids. Per germline, CDR1 SGHNT and CDR2 YYREEE (reference sequence). This chain's CDR3 is CASSLEAGRYGYTF. Written as DNA, the CDR3 is TGTGCCAGCAGCTTGGAAGCAGGGCGCTATGGCTACACCTTC.

This sequence joins TRBV19 and TRBJ1-2; 8 bases agree with TRBD1. Trimming cost V 0 bases and J 4 bases; bases outside gene matches: 7. CDR1 LNHDA and CDR2 SQIVND come from the germline V gene (reference sequence). CDR3 size: 16 residues. The CDR3 sequence: CASSIEAGQAIYGYTF. The CDR3 DNA follows: TGTGCCAGTAGTATAGAGGCGGGACAGGCGATCTATGGCTACACCTTC.

This chain links TRBV7-6 with TRBJ2-3, with 7 bases that match TRBD1. This CDR3 region has 15 residues. Germline loops: CDR1 SGHVS, CDR2 FNYEAQ. V was clipped by 5 bases and J by 0 bases; unmatched bases: 5. CDR3 protein: CASSPGTESTDTQYF. The CDR3 DNA is TGTGCCAGCAGCCCCGGGACAGAAAGCACAGATACGCAGTATTTT.

The chain employs TRBV20-1 and TRBJ2-7, with 7 nucleotides matching TRBD2. This CDR3 has 11 amino acids. Germline-derived CDR1 and CDR2 are DFQATT and SNEGSKA (reference sequence). V lost 5 bases, J lost 3 bases, and 1 base stayed unmatched. In nucleotides, the CDR3 is TGCAGTGCTGGGGGGGGCTACGAGCAGTACTTC. Amino acid sequence: CSAGGGYEQYF.

The chain carries TRBV5-1 and TRBJ2-7, with TRBD1 identical over 10 bases. Germline V CDR1 and CDR2: SGHRS, YFSETQ. The CDR3 consists of 13 residues. V gave up 3 bases and J gave up 7 bases; unmatched junction bases: 4. The CDR3, as DNA: TGCGCCAGCAGCTCCGACAGGGGGCAAGAGCAGTACTTC. This sequence encodes CASSSDRGQEQYF.

CDR3 protein: CASSLKPRGWYTEAFF. DNA of the CDR3: TGTGCCAGCAGTTTAAAACCGAGGGGCTGGTACACTGAAGCTTTCTTT. This chain joins TRBV27 and TRBJ1-1; a weak D match, TRBD1 (5 bases). The CDR3 is 16 residues long. The ends were cut back, 2 bases at V and 3 bases at J, with 16 bases in the middle. Per the germline V gene, CDR1 is MNHEY and CDR2 is SMNVEV (reference sequence).

The rearrangement joins TRBV6-1 to TRBJ2-7; D is perhaps TRBD2 (7 bases). CDR1 is MNHNS and CDR2 is SASEGT in the germline V gene. The CDR3 is 14 amino acids. Trimming left V 8 bases short and J 1 base short, with 15 bases between. The CDR3 reads CASPPGGQSYEQYF. The CDR3 DNA follows: TGTGCCAGCCCCCCCGGGGGGCAGTCCTACGAGCAGTACTTC.

This rearrangement joins TRBV5-1 to TRBJ1-4, with a weak D call TRBD1 (5 bases). Trimming removed 4 bases at V and 8 bases at J, with 18 bases between. This CDR3 region has 15 residues. Looked up from germline, CDR1 is SGHRS and CDR2 is YFSETQ. CDR3 protein: CASSIPGGVGEKLFF. CDR3 DNA sequence: TGCGCCAGCAGCATCCCGGGAGGGGTAGGAGAAAAACTGTTTTTT.

This rearrangement joins TRBV19 to TRBJ2-1, with D hard to call. This CDR3 has 14 residues. The germline CDR1 and CDR2 sequences are LNHDA and SQIVND (reference sequence). Trimming removed 7 bases from V and 4 bases from J, with 14 bases in between. The CDR3 spells CASKPGPSYNEQFF. Written as DNA, the CDR3 is TGTGCCAGTAAGCCGGGCCCGAGTTACAATGAGCAGTTCTTC.

This clone was picked up one time. The V and J genes are TRBV21-1 and TRBJ2-4. TRBV21-1 is assigned pseudogene status. This CDR3 region has 19 residues. CDR3 region: CASSKALGHPTRAKNIQYF. As DNA, the CDR3 is TGTGCCAGCAGCAAAGCGCTAGGGCATCCCACCCGGGCCAAAAACATTCAGTACTTC.

This clone was observed once. The CDR3 coding sequence is TGTGCCAGCAGCCTCGGACGGGGCAGCACTGAAGCTTTCTTT. This sequence encodes CASSLGRGSTEAFF. The chain is built from TRBV11-2 and TRBJ1-1, with D possibly matching TRBD1 (5 bases). The germline V gene has CDR1 SGHAT and CDR2 FQNNGV. CDR3 size: 14 residues. Trimming removed 5 bases from V and 4 bases from J, with 14 bases in between.

The CDR3 loop reads CASSILMGAASGAYEQYF. The CDR3 bases are TGTGCCAGTAGTATATTAATGGGGGCGGCCTCGGGGGCCTACGAGCAGTACTTC. The chain combines TRBV19 with TRBJ2-7, with D perhaps matching TRBD1 or TRBD2 (6 bases each). The V end was cut by 2 bases, the J end by 2 bases, with 22 bases between. The CDR3 length is 18 residues. Germline CDR1 and CDR2: LNHDA and SQIVND (reference sequence).

The V call is TRBV27, the J call TRBJ2-7, with D perhaps matching TRBD1 (5 bases). The CDR3 contains 14 residues. V lost 5 bases and J 2 bases, leaving 13 bases between the germline ends. CDR1 and CDR2 from the germline V gene are MNHEY and SMNVEV (reference sequence). CDR3 DNA: TGTGCCAGCAGTAAGGCAGGGCCTACCTACGAGCAGTACTTC. Its translation is CASSKAGPTYEQYF.

The J gene is TRBJ1-3, the V gene TRBV6-1; D gene unclear. This CDR3 is built from 13 residues. Germline values: CDR1 MNHNS, CDR2 SASEGT. The V gene lost 3 bases and the J gene lost 6 bases, with 9 bases spanning the gap. The chain's CDR3 is CASSDPWENTIYF. In DNA, the CDR3 is TGTGCCAGCAGTGACCCATGGGAAAACACCATATATTTT.

The chain uses TRBV9 and TRBJ1-3, with a possible D match to TRBD1 (5 bases). Germline CDR1 and CDR2: SGDLS and YYNGEE. The CDR3 runs 16 residues. Trimming removed 3 bases at V and 0 bases at J, with 13 bases between. CDR3: CASSALQASSGNTIYF. The CDR3 nucleotides are TGTGCCAGCAGCGCCCTACAGGCCTCCTCTGGAAACACCATATATTTT. The full variable domain, in which reference TRBV9 and TRBJ1-3 provide the parts outside the CDR3, is DSGVTQTPKHLITATGQRVTLRCSPRSGDLSVYWYQQSLDQGLQFLIQYYNGEERAKGNILERFSAQQFPDLHSELNLSSLELGDSALYFCASSALQASSGNTIYFGEGSWLTVV.

This clone was picked up a small number of times. V gene TRBV9 combines with J gene TRBJ2-5; 8 bases agree with TRBD2. J lost 5 bases, V lost 4 bases, and 13 bases had no gene match. From germline, CDR1 is SGDLS and CDR2 YYNGEE. The CDR3 is made up of 16 amino acids. The CDR3 DNA reads TGTGCCAGCAGCCCCAGCGGGGGAGGGGGTTGGGAGACCCAGTACTTC. Amino acids: CASSPSGGGGWETQYF. The whole variable domain, filled in from reference TRBV9 and TRBJ2-5, reads DSGVTQTPKHLITATGQRVTLRCSPRSGDLSVYWYQQSLDQGLQFLIQYYNGEERAKGNILERFSAQQFPDLHSELNLSSLELGDSALYFCASSPSGGGGWETQYFGPGTRLLVL.

This chain links TRBV30 with TRBJ2-7; 10 bases map to TRBD1. The V and J ends lost 1 base and 4 bases, in that order; junction bases with no gene match: 10. The CDR3 spans 16 residues. Germline loops: CDR1 GTSNPN, CDR2 SVGIG (reference sequence). CDR3 bases: TGTGCCTGGAGTGGGGGCCGGACAGGGGGGGATTACGAGCAGTACTTC. This codes for CAWSGGRTGGDYEQYF.

The chain links TRBV19 to TRBJ1-1; D possibly corresponds to TRBD1 (5 bases). Germline V gene data show CDR1 as LNHDA and CDR2 as SQIVND (reference sequence). V was trimmed by 9 bases and J by 4 bases, leaving 9 bases between them. The CDR3 totals 11 residues. The CDR3 bases are TGTGCCAGCCACGGGGGCACTGAAGCTTTCTTT. Translated: CASHGGTEAFF.

The rearrangement joins TRBV27 to TRBJ1-1, with D perhaps TRBD1 (6 bases). V shed 6 bases and J shed 0 bases, with 11 bases lying between them. This CDR3 is 14 amino acids long. Germline loops: CDR1 MNHEY, CDR2 SMNVEV (reference sequence). This CDR3 is CASSKWTVNTEAFF. In DNA form, the CDR3 reads TGTGCCAGCAGCAAATGGACAGTGAACACTGAAGCTTTCTTT.

This clone was seen only a few times. This chain links TRBV6-5 with TRBJ1-1, with D possibly being TRBD1 (5 bases). V was clipped by 2 bases and J by 6 bases, with 7 bases between them. Germline V lookup: CDR1 MNHEY, CDR2 SVGAGI. The CDR3 is 12 residues long. This CDR3 is CASSYGGPEAFF. The CDR3 region has the DNA TGTGCCAGCAGTTACGGGGGACCTGAAGCTTTCTTT.

The J gene is TRBJ1-1, the V gene TRBV19; 8 bases align to TRBD1. Germline-derived CDR1 and CDR2 are LNHDA and SQIVND (reference sequence). J gave up 0 bases and V 3 bases, and 3 bases lay outside the gene matches. This CDR3 has 15 residues. The CDR3 region is CASSMRQGMNTEAFF. The DNA for the CDR3 is TGTGCCAGTAGTATGAGACAGGGGATGAACACTGAAGCTTTCTTT. Variable domain in full (rest from reference TRBV19 and TRBJ1-1): DGGITQSPKYLFRKEGQNVTLSCEQNLNHDAMYWYRQDPGQGLRLIYYSQIVNDFQKGDIAEGYSVSREKKESFPLTVTSAQKNPTAFYLCASSMRQGMNTEAFFGQGTRLTVV.